This T cell receptor beta chain was profiled in a study of T cell repertoires in cytomegalovirus infection. This clonotype was observed at least ten times. Each CDR3 protein is one row after TCRdb ran MiXCR on the reads. The profile shows around 170,000 distinct CDR3 sequences, roughly 14% of them singletons. This CDR3 has 14 amino acids. Germline-derived CDR1 and CDR2 are SGHTA and FQGNSA. Trimming removed 6 bases at V and 3 bases at J, with 12 bases between. The source material was PBMCs. The TCR was taken from a human donor in good health (CMV status not recorded). Some clones in this sample may be carry-over from other donors' samples. V gene TRBV7-2 combines with J gene TRBJ1-3; a possible D gene is TRBD1 (6 bases). The CDR3 nucleotides read TGTGCCAGCAGTTCCACAGGGAGTGGAAACACCATATATTTT. It codes for CASSSTGSGNTIYF.